These 23 T cell receptor beta chains originate from one sample sequenced in a study of blood T cell repertoires in COVID-19. Profiling relied on immunoSEQ multiplex PCR, and the TCRdb table lists in-frame clones only, not all of them. The table lists about 120,000 clones, around 78% of them singletons. The sample taken for sequencing was peripheral blood. The receptors here all came from a man aged 65 to 85 with acute or convalescent COVID-19.

The genes are TRBV15 and TRBJ2-1, with D uncertain. Per germline, CDR1 LNHNV and CDR2 YYDKDF (reference sequence). The CDR3 sequence is 16 residues long. V lost 0 bases and J 1 base, leaving 10 bases between the germline ends. CDR3 sequence reads: CATSRDSPRSYNEQFF. For the CDR3, the DNA is TGTGCCACCAGCAGAGATTCACCGCGGTCCTACAATGAGCAGTTCTTC.

J is TRBJ1-1 and V is TRBV5-1; D call uncertain. V was shortened by 3 bases and J by 4 bases, with 16 bases between the two germline ends. The V gene's germline CDR1 is SGHRS and CDR2 YFSETQ. The CDR3 extends over 15 amino acids. Written as DNA, the CDR3 is TGCGCCAGCAGCTCGGGAGGACCCCCTAGCACTGAAGCTTTCTTT. Protein product: CASSSGGPPSTEAFF. The whole variable domain, remainder taken from reference TRBV5-1 and TRBJ1-1, is KAGVTQTPRYLIKTRGQQVTLSCSPISGHRSVSWYQQTPGQGLQFLFEYFSETQRNKGNFPGRFSGRQFSNSRSEMNVSTLELGDSALYLCASSSGGPPSTEAFFGQGTRLTVV.

This clone was observed a handful of times. The J gene is TRBJ2-5, the V gene TRBV13; 12 nucleotides match TRBD2. V was pared by 2 bases and J by 0 bases, with 4 bases of the junction left unmatched. Per the germline V gene, CDR1 is PRHDT and CDR2 is FYEKMQ (reference sequence). The CDR3 contains 17 residues. The CDR3 is CASSLWGLAGDQETQYF. The DNA of the CDR3 is TGTGCCAGCAGCTTATGGGGACTAGCGGGCGACCAAGAGACCCAGTACTTC.

The rearrangement joins TRBV5-8 to TRBJ2-5, with D uncertain. The CDR3 is 16 residues long. V lost 4 bases and J 3 bases, leaving 19 bases between the germline ends. CDR1 SGHTS and CDR2 YDEGEE come from the germline V gene. CDR3 residues: CASSTPFLATKETQYF. CDR3 DNA: TGTGCCAGCAGCACTCCCTTTTTGGCGACAAAAGAGACCCAGTACTTC. Filled out from reference TRBV5-8 and TRBJ2-5, the complete variable domain reads EAGVTQSPTHLIKTRGQQATLRCSPISGHTSVYWYQQALGLGLQFLLWYDEGEERNRGNFPPRFSGRQFPNYSSELNVNALELEDSALYLCASSTPFLATKETQYFGPGTRLLVL.

The table lists this clone with a count of one. This chain connects TRBV18 to TRBJ1-4; tentative D call: TRBD1 (6 bases). V lost 8 bases to trimming and J lost 6 bases, with 10 bases between them. Germline V gives CDR1 KGHSH, CDR2 LQKENI. The CDR3 is 12 amino acids. CDR3 in amino acids: CASGGLDEKLFF. The DNA for the CDR3 is TGTGCCAGCGGGGGCTTGGATGAAAAACTGTTTTTT.

The chain couples TRBV5-1 to TRBJ2-5; TRBD1 matches at 7 bases. The CDR3 extends over 15 amino acids. Germline-derived CDR1 and CDR2 are SGHRS and YFSETQ. V shed 7 bases, J shed 5 bases, and the junction held 14 bases outside the gene matches. CDR3 sequence (DNA): TGCGCCAGCCTACAGGGAAACAGGGGTTTGGAGACCCAGTACTTC. Residues: CASLQGNRGLETQYF.

This clone appeared a few times. The genes are TRBV5-1 and TRBJ1-5, with a weak D call TRBD1 (6 bases). The CDR3 spans 17 residues. V was shortened by 1 base and J by 6 bases, with 20 bases between the two germline ends. Germline V lookup: CDR1 SGHRS, CDR2 YFSETQ. CDR3 DNA: TGCGCCAGCAGCTTGCAGCCCACCAGGGGAGAGGTTCAGCCCCAGCATTTT. It yields the protein CASSLQPTRGEVQPQHF.

This clone has just one count. This rearrangement joins TRBV7-2 to TRBJ2-5; TRBD1 is a possible D gene (5 bases). The ends were cut back, 1 base at V and 4 bases at J, with 10 bases in the middle. The CDR3 contains 14 residues. Looked up from germline, CDR1 is SGHTA and CDR2 is FQGNSA. DNA for the CDR3: TGTGCCAGCAGCTTAGGGGCAGGGCCAGAGACCCAGTACTTC. Residues: CASSLGAGPETQYF.

This clone was counted only a few times. The V call is TRBV19, the J call TRBJ1-5; D not resolved. Germline assignment: CDR1 LNHDA and CDR2 SQIVND (reference sequence). Deletions cut 0 bases from V and 5 bases from J, with 14 bases between. CDR3 length equals 16 residues. The CDR3 here is CASSIDIGSRYQPQHF. The CDR3, as DNA: TGTGCCAGTAGTATAGATATTGGGAGCCGTTATCAGCCCCAGCATTTT. Variable domain in full (rest from reference TRBV19 and TRBJ1-5): DGGITQSPKYLFRKEGQNVTLSCEQNLNHDAMYWYRQDPGQGLRLIYYSQIVNDFQKGDIAEGYSVSREKKESFPLTVTSAQKNPTAFYLCASSIDIGSRYQPQHFGDGTRLSIL.

The chain joins TRBV20-1 to TRBJ2-2, with D possibly being TRBD2 (5 bases). V was trimmed by 3 bases and J by 7 bases, leaving 12 bases between them. This CDR3 has 13 residues. Germline CDR1 and CDR2: DFQATT and SNEGSKA (reference sequence). The CDR3 is CSASKEAGGELFF. For the CDR3, the DNA is TGCAGTGCTAGTAAGGAGGCCGGCGGGGAGCTGTTTTTT.

This clone was seen only a few times. V and J are TRBV28 and TRBJ2-1, with 8 bases aligning to TRBD2. Per germline, CDR1 MDHEN and CDR2 SYDVKM. After removal of 6 bases from V and 6 bases from J, the junction contained 4 bases not matched to a gene. This CDR3 is built from 13 residues. DNA for the CDR3: TGTGCCAGCAGCGGGGGGGCTCCCAATGAGCAGTTCTTC. This sequence encodes CASSGGAPNEQFF.

Here the CDR3 reads CASSQALGQGFTGELFF. As DNA, the CDR3 is TGCGCCAGCAGCCAGGCCCTGGGACAGGGGTTTACCGGGGAGCTGTTTTTT. The rearrangement links TRBV5-1 to TRBJ2-2; 10 bases line up with TRBD1. This CDR3 comprises 17 residues. Germline CDR1 is SGHRS and CDR2 is YFSETQ. The J segment lost 5 bases and the V segment lost 4 bases, leaving 11 bases of the junction unmatched.

The genes are TRBV11-2 and TRBJ1-2, with 7 bases identical to TRBD1. There are 16 residues in the CDR3. The V and J ends lost 0 bases and 2 bases, in that order; junction bases with no gene match: 6. Germline CDR1 reads SGHAT; CDR2 reads FQNNGV. The CDR3 region has the DNA TGTGCCAGCAGCTTAGATCTGGGACAGCAGAACTATGGCTACACCTTC. This sequence encodes CASSLDLGQQNYGYTF.

The rearrangement links TRBV19 to TRBJ1-2, with D maybe TRBD1 (5 bases). V was clipped by 5 bases and J by 8 bases, with 9 bases between them. This CDR3 has 11 amino acids. The germline V gene has CDR1 LNHDA and CDR2 SQIVND (reference sequence). CDR3 DNA sequence: TGTGCCAGTAGTCCCGGACAAGGCTACACCTTC. The encoded protein is CASSPGQGYTF. Supplemented by reference TRBV19 and TRBJ1-2, the full variable domain reads DGGITQSPKYLFRKEGQNVTLSCEQNLNHDAMYWYRQDPGQGLRLIYYSQIVNDFQKGDIAEGYSVSREKKESFPLTVTSAQKNPTAFYLCASSPGQGYTFGSGTRLTVV.

This sequence joins TRBV4-1 and TRBJ1-2; 8 positions agree with TRBD1. V shed 2 bases, J shed 0 bases, and the junction held 5 bases outside the gene matches. Germline CDR1 reads MGHRA; CDR2 reads YSYEKL. The length of the CDR3 is 16 residues. The CDR3 sequence is CASSQSGQGPNYGYTF. The CDR3 DNA reads TGCGCCAGCAGCCAATCCGGACAGGGCCCTAACTATGGCTACACCTTC.

The V and J genes are TRBV27 and TRBJ1-1; D is possibly TRBD1 (6 bases). Trimming cost V 4 bases and J 4 bases, with 13 bases left between them. The germline V gene encodes CDR1 MNHEY and CDR2 SMNVEV (reference sequence). The CDR3 consists of 14 residues. The CDR3 region is CASSSHRVFTEAFF. Written as DNA, the CDR3 is TGTGCCAGCAGTTCCCACAGGGTTTTCACTGAAGCTTTCTTT.

V and J are TRBV10-3 and TRBJ1-2; the match to TRBD1 covers 9 bases. Trimming cost V 4 bases and J 6 bases; bases outside gene matches: 3. This CDR3 contains 13 residues. Germline CDR1 and CDR2: ENHRY and SYGVKD. The CDR3 DNA reads TGTGCCATCAGTGGGACAGGGGCAAATGGCTACACCTTC. Its translation is CAISGTGANGYTF.

V gene TRBV5-1 combines with J gene TRBJ2-5; TRBD1 agrees at 7 bases. CDR1 and CDR2 from the germline V gene are SGHRS and YFSETQ. The CDR3 contains 14 residues. The V and J ends lost 4 bases and 4 bases, in that order; junction bases with no gene match: 7. The CDR3 here is CASSPGQAGETQYF. The CDR3 DNA is TGCGCCAGCAGCCCTGGACAGGCTGGAGAGACCCAGTACTTC. Full variable domain (outside the CDR3, taken from reference TRBV5-1 and TRBJ2-5): KAGVTQTPRYLIKTRGQQVTLSCSPISGHRSVSWYQQTPGQGLQFLFEYFSETQRNKGNFPGRFSGRQFSNSRSEMNVSTLELGDSALYLCASSPGQAGETQYFGPGTRLLVL.

The chain uses TRBV9 and TRBJ1-1; 7 bases line up with TRBD1. Unmatched junction bases numbered 3, after V lost 4 bases and J lost 3 bases. This CDR3 region has 13 residues. The germline CDR1 and CDR2 sequences are SGDLS and YYNGEE. CDR3 in amino acids: CASSLQGDTEAFF. CDR3 coding DNA: TGTGCCAGCAGCCTTCAGGGGGACACTGAAGCTTTCTTT. Full variable domain (outside the CDR3, taken from reference TRBV9 and TRBJ1-1): DSGVTQTPKHLITATGQRVTLRCSPRSGDLSVYWYQQSLDQGLQFLIQYYNGEERAKGNILERFSAQQFPDLHSELNLSSLELGDSALYFCASSLQGDTEAFFGQGTRLTVV.

The chain is built from TRBV5-1 and TRBJ1-1, with D tentatively TRBD1 (5 bases). Germline CDR1 reads SGHRS; CDR2 reads YFSETQ. V lost 0 bases and J lost 0, with 15 bases in between. This CDR3 contains 17 residues. CDR3 coding DNA: TGCGCCAGCAGCTTGGGCAGGGCAGGCCGGGTGAACACTGAAGCTTTCTTT. Its protein product is CASSLGRAGRVNTEAFF. Based on the CDR3 plus reference TRBV5-1 and TRBJ1-1, the full variable domain is KAGVTQTPRYLIKTRGQQVTLSCSPISGHRSVSWYQQTPGQGLQFLFEYFSETQRNKGNFPGRFSGRQFSNSRSEMNVSTLELGDSALYLCASSLGRAGRVNTEAFFGQGTRLTVV.

The CDR3 reads CASSQDFWPTTGELFF. The CDR3 bases are TGCGCCAGCAGCCAAGATTTTTGGCCAACCACCGGGGAGCTGTTTTTT. The chain couples TRBV4-3 to TRBJ2-2; no firm D call. Germline-derived CDR1 and CDR2 are LGHNA and YSLEER. V was shortened by 0 bases and J by 4 bases, with 12 bases between the two germline ends. The length of the CDR3 is 16 residues.

This chain connects TRBV2 to TRBJ2-5; no clear D. Trimming took off 7 bases at V and 2 bases at J, with 8 bases between the two ends. Germline-derived CDR1 and CDR2 are SNHLY and FYNNEI. The CDR3 contains 12 residues. The CDR3 region is CASTRVQETQYF. The CDR3 DNA sequence: TGTGCCAGCACTAGAGTTCAAGAGACCCAGTACTTC.

This chain joins TRBV4-2 and TRBJ1-1, with D unresolved. The V end lost 1 base, the J end lost 1 base, and 10 bases lay between the germline ends. Germline V gives CDR1 LGHNA, CDR2 YNFKEQ. This CDR3 is 15 amino acids long. DNA of the CDR3: TGTGCCAGCAGCCAAGCGGCAAGACAGAACACTGAAGCTTTCTTT. Translation: CASSQAARQNTEAFF.